The 13 T cell receptor beta chains below were found in one sample sequenced in a study of response to subunit inactivated influenza vaccine. TCRdb re-derived calls from the RT-PCR reads in MiXCR, one entry per CDR3 protein. There are approximately 500,000 distinct CDR3 sequences in the sample; under 30% occur only once, and roughly 2.8% lies in the top ten. This same sample was also taken into another study, of T cells expressing NK-cell markers. From that second work: Scientists made TCR beta cDNA using 5'RACE template switching with UMIs.

This sample comprised CD4+ T cells sorted from PBMCs, obtained approximately 13 days after vaccination. All receptors derive from a man aged 50 to 59 who received an inactivated influenza vaccine.

This clonotype was seen a few times. V is TRBV7-7 and J is TRBJ2-2; the D gene could be TRBD1 or TRBD2 (5 bases each). The germline V gene has CDR1 SSHAT and CDR2 FNYEAQ (reference sequence). CDR3 size: 13 residues. Trimming removed 3 bases at V and 6 bases at J, with 8 bases between. CDR3 in DNA: TGTGCCAGCAGCTTCAGGGACGCCGGGGAGCTGTTTTTT. Its translation: CASSFRDAGELFF.

The rearrangement links TRBV7-2 to TRBJ2-1; D is unclear. The V gene's germline CDR1 is SGHTA and CDR2 FQGNSA. The CDR3 sequence is 13 residues long. V shed 4 bases and J shed 12 bases, with 16 bases lying between them. The CDR3 is CASSYSSGRGQFF. The CDR3 DNA is TGTGCCAGCAGCTATAGCTCGGGCAGAGGGCAGTTCTTC.

The chain recombines TRBV5-5 with TRBJ2-2; D call uncertain. Germline CDR1 reads SGHKS; CDR2 reads YYEKEE (reference sequence). V was cut by 4 bases and J by 7 bases, with 8 bases left in between. The CDR3 length is 12 residues. The CDR3 spells CASSVHSGELFF. Written as DNA, the CDR3 is TGTGCCAGCAGCGTACATAGCGGGGAGCTGTTTTTT. The whole variable domain, filled in from reference TRBV5-5 and TRBJ2-2, reads DAGVTQSPTHLIKTRGQQVTLRCSPISGHKSVSWYQQVLGQGPQFIFQYYEKEERGRGNFPDRFSARQFPNYSSELNVNALLLGDSALYLCASSVHSGELFFGEGSRLTVL.

The table lists this clonotype with a few counts. The V call is TRBV20-1, the J call TRBJ2-1, with D possibly called TRBD1 or TRBD2 (5 bases each). This CDR3 spans 15 amino acids. The V end was cut by 0 bases, the J end by 6 bases, with 15 bases between. Per germline, CDR1 DFQATT and CDR2 SNEGSKA (reference sequence). The CDR3 loop reads CSARDRGVSGNEQFF. The CDR3 region has the DNA TGCAGTGCTAGAGATCGGGGCGTATCGGGCAATGAGCAGTTCTTC.

This clonotype came up a few times. V gene TRBV28 combines with J gene TRBJ1-2, with 7 nucleotides matching TRBD1. Trimming cost V 11 bases and J 4 bases; bases outside gene matches: 10. Germline lookup yields CDR1 MDHEN and CDR2 SYDVKM. The CDR3 has 13 amino acids. The CDR3 nucleotides are TGTGCCCTCTCTTCGGCAGGGGGCTATGGCTACACCTTC. It specifies CALSSAGGYGYTF.

The chain is built from TRBV6-5 and TRBJ1-1; TRBD1 might be the D (6 bases). Deletions cut 0 bases from V and 1 base from J, with 9 bases between. Germline CDR1 MNHEY, CDR2 SVGAGI. CDR3 length equals 15 residues. In DNA, the CDR3 is TGTGCCAGCAGTTACTCAAGGGACACGAACACTGAAGCTTTCTTT. It is translated as CASSYSRDTNTEAFF.

This chain uses TRBV5-1 with TRBJ2-7; D unresolved. This CDR3 has 14 residues. Germline V CDR1 and CDR2: SGHRS, YFSETQ. Trimming pared 1 base from V and 4 bases from J, leaving 12 bases between. CDR3: CASSLSRRGYEQYF. In DNA form, the CDR3 reads TGCGCCAGCAGCTTGTCTCGGAGAGGTTACGAGCAGTACTTC.

V usage is TRBV5-6 and J usage is TRBJ2-3, with TRBD1 matching over 8 bases. Germline assignment: CDR1 SGHDT and CDR2 YYEEEE. Trimming removed 3 bases from V and 3 bases from J; junction bases left unmatched: 6. The CDR3 is 15 amino acids. CDR3 sequence reads: CASSYDRTGTDTQYF. The CDR3, as DNA: TGTGCCAGCAGCTATGATCGGACAGGGACAGATACGCAGTATTTT. Based on the CDR3 plus reference TRBV5-6 and TRBJ2-3, the full variable domain is DAGVTQSPTHLIKTRGQQVTLRCSPKSGHDTVSWYQQALGQGPQFIFQYYEEEERQRGNFPDRFSGHQFPNYSSELNVNALLLGDSALYLCASSYDRTGTDTQYFGPGTRLTVL.

This clonotype came up a few times. The chain couples TRBV19 to TRBJ2-7, with TRBD1 matching 7 bases. V gave up 0 bases and J gave up 0 bases; unmatched junction bases: 8. Germline V lookup: CDR1 LNHDA, CDR2 SQIVND (reference sequence). The CDR3 spans 17 residues. Here the CDR3 DNA reads TGTGCCAGTAGTATAGAGGCAGGGGGTCAATTCTCCTACGAGCAGTACTTC. Protein: CASSIEAGGQFSYEQYF.

This clonotype appeared a few times. The chain couples TRBV6-1 to TRBJ2-4, with a weak D call TRBD2 (6 bases). Germline V gene data show CDR1 as MNHNS and CDR2 as SASEGT. The length of the CDR3 is 17 residues. The ends were cut back, 5 bases at V and 0 bases at J, with 17 bases in the middle. CDR3 residues: CASSPSAGPLAKNIQYF. As DNA, the CDR3 is TGTGCCAGCAGTCCGAGTGCGGGACCTTTAGCCAAAAACATTCAGTACTTC.

This chain connects TRBV6-5 to TRBJ2-7; D is perhaps TRBD1 (6 bases). Trimming took off 7 bases at V and 3 bases at J, with 19 bases between the two ends. Germline loops: CDR1 MNHEY, CDR2 SVGAGI. This CDR3 comprises 15 residues. Here the CDR3 reads CASNFYRDTIYEQYF. The CDR3 DNA sequence: TGTGCCAGCAATTTTTATCGGGACACCATCTACGAGCAGTACTTC.

The chain employs TRBV5-6 and TRBJ2-7; the D is unclear. Germline V gene data show CDR1 as SGHDT and CDR2 as YYEEEE. This CDR3 spans 14 amino acids. The V end was cut by 2 bases, the J end by 3 bases, with 12 bases between. The CDR3 region is CASSLGGGIYEQYF. CDR3 bases: TGTGCCAGCAGCTTAGGTGGTGGAATCTACGAGCAGTACTTC.

Only a few counts were recorded for this clonotype. The genes are TRBV6-2 or TRBV6-3 and TRBJ2-1; D might be TRBD1 or TRBD2, each matching 6 bases. The CDR3 extends over 16 amino acids. The germline V gene encodes CDR1 MNHEY and CDR2 SVGEGT. Trimming removed 4 bases at V and 0 bases at J, with 13 bases between. CDR3: CASSWGAPGSYNEQFF. The CDR3 nucleotides read TGTGCCAGCAGTTGGGGGGCGCCTGGCTCCTACAATGAGCAGTTCTTC.